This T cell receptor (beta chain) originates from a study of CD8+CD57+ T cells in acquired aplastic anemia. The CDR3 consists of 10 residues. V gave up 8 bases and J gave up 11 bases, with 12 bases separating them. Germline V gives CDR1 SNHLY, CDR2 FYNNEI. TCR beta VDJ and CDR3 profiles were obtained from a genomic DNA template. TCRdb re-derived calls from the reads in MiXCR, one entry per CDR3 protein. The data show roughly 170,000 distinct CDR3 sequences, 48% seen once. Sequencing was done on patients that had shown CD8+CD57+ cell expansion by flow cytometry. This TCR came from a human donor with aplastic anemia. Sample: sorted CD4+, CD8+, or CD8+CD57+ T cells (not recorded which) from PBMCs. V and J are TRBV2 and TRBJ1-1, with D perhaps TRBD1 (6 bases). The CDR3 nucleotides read TGTGCCAGCCGAAGGGGGAATGCTTTCTTT. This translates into CASRRGNAFF. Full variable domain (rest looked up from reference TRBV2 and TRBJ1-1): EPEVTQTPSHQVTQMGQEVILRCVPISNHLYFYWYRQILGQKVEFLVSFYNNEISEKSEIFDDQFSVERPDGSNFTLKIRSTKLEDSAMYFCASRRGNAFFGQGTRLTVV.